This T cell receptor beta chain was sequenced in a study of blood T cell repertoires in COVID-19. Study in general: The United States, Italy and Spain supplied acute and convalescent COVID-19 samples. PBMCs, B-cell-depleted T cells, or T cells provided the cDNA or gDNA that made up the material.

Original methodology: Estimated nucleated cell counts came from reference gene primer amplification. Data came from immunoSEQ multiplex PCR; TCRdb stores just in-frame clones and leaves some out. The V and J calls and clone size were taken over from that table, and D and trimming were inferred from the DNA. The sample contains 150,000 or so clones, about 86% of which appear only once. Trimming took off 3 bases at V and 6 bases at J, with 11 bases between the two ends. Per the germline V gene, CDR1 is MNHNS and CDR2 is SASEGT. This CDR3 region has 13 residues. The chain couples TRBV6-1 to TRBJ1-1, with a tentative D call TRBD1 (5 bases). Sequencing was done on a sample of peripheral blood. This TCR derives from a woman older than 75 with acute or convalescent COVID-19. The CDR3 nucleotides read TGTGCCAGCAGTGACGGTCGGGGGTCTGAAGCTTTCTTT. It yields the protein CASSDGRGSEAFF.